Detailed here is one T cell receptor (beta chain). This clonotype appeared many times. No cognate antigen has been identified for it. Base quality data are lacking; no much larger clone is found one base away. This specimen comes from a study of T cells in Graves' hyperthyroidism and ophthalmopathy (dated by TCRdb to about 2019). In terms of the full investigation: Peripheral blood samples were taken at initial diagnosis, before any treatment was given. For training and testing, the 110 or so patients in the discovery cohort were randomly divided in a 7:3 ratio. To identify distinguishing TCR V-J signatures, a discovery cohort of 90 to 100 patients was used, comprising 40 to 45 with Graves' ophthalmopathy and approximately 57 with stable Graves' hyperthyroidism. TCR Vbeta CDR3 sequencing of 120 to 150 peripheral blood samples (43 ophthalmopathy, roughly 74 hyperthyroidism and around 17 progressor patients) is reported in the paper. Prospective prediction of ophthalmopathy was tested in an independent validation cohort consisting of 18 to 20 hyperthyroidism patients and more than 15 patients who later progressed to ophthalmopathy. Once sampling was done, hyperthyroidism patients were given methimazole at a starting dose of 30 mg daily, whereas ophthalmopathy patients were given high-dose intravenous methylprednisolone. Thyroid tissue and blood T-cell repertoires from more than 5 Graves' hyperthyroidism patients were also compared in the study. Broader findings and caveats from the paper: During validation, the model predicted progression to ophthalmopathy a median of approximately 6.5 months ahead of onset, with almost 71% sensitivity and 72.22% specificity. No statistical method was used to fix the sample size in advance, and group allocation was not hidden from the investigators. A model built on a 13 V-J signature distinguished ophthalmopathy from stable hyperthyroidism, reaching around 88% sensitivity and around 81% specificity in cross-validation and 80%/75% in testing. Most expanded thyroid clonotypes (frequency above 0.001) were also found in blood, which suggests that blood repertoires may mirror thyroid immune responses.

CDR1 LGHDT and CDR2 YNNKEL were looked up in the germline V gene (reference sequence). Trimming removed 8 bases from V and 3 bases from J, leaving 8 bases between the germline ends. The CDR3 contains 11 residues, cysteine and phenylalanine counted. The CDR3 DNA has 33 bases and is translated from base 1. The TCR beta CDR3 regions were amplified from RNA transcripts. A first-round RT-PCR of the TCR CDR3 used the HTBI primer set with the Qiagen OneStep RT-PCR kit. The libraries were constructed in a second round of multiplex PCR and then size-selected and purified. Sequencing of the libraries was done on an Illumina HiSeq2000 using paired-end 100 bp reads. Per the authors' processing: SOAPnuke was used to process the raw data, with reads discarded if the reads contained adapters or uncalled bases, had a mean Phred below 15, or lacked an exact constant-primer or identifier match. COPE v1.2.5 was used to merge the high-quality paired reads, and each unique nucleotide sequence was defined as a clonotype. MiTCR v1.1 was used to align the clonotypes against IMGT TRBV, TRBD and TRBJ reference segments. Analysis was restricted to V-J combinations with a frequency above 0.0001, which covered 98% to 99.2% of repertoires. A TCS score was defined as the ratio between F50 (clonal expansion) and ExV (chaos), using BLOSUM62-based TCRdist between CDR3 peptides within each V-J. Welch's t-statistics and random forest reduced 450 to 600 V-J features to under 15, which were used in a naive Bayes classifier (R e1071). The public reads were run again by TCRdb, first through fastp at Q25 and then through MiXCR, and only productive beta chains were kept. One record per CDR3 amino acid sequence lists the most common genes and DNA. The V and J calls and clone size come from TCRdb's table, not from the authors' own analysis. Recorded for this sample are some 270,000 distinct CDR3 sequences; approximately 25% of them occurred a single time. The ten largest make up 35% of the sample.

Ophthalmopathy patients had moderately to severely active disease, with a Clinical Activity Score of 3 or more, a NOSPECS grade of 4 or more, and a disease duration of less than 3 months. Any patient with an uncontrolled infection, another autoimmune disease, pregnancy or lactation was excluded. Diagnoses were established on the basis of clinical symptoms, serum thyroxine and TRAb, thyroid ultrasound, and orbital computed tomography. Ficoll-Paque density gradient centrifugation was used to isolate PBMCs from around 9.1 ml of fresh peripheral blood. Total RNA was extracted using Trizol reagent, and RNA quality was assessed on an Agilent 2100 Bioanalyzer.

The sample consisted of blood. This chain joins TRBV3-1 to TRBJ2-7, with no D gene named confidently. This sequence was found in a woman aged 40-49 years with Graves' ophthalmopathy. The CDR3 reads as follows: CASGYYYEQYF. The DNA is TGTGCCAGCGGCTACTACTACGAGCAGTACTTC.